This entry concerns a single TCR beta chain. Produced via immunoSEQ multiplex PCR; TCRdb's table is partial and in-frame only. Among roughly 71,000 clones listed, roughly 91% were seen once. This sample is drawn from a study of T cells after somatic rescue of genetic block. J was trimmed by 6 bases and V by 2 bases; bases with no gene match: 12. The CDR3 spans 16 residues. Germline V gene data show CDR1 as SGDLS and CDR2 as YYNGEE. Sequencing was done on a sample of peripheral blood mononuclear cells (PBMCs). The receptor's source is a man in his thirties or forties. This chain uses TRBV9 with TRBJ2-5, with 8 bases matching TRBD2. The CDR3 sequence is CASSVGSGGGSKTQYF. DNA for the CDR3: TGTGCCAGCAGCGTCGGGAGCGGGGGTGGGTCTAAGACCCAGTACTTC.